This record covers a single T cell receptor beta chain. The sample holds many counts of this clonotype. The target of this receptor is not known. Base qualities are not at hand, and no much larger clone is one base apart. Hyperthyroidism patients were newly diagnosed, had a disease duration of under 2 months, and were aged 18 to 65 years. The study excluded patients with uncontrolled infections, other autoimmune diseases, pregnancy or lactation. Diagnoses were based on clinical symptoms, serum thyroxine and TRAb, thyroid ultrasound and orbital computed tomography. For progressor patients, blood was drawn at the first diagnosis of hyperthyroidism, before any ophthalmopathy symptoms had appeared. Ficoll-Paque density gradient centrifugation was used to isolate PBMCs from around 10 ml of fresh peripheral blood. Progressor patients were defined as those initially diagnosed with Graves' hyperthyroidism in whom ophthalmopathy developed during follow-up. Trizol reagent was used to extract total RNA, and RNA quality was then checked on an Agilent 2100 Bioanalyzer.

CDR3 length: 15 amino acids, cysteine to phenylalanine. Only the CDR3 part of the read is kept: 45 bases, read in frame from the first base. CDR1 LGHDT and CDR2 YNNKEL were looked up in the germline V gene (reference sequence). V loses 3 bases, J loses 1 base, and the germline ends lie 9 bases apart. This sample is part of a study of T cells in Graves' hyperthyroidism and ophthalmopathy (dated by TCRdb to about 2019). Looking at the study overall: Peripheral blood was collected at initial diagnosis, before any treatment. The paper describes TCR Vbeta CDR3 sequencing of around 130 peripheral blood samples, made up of under 50 ophthalmopathy patients, roughly 80 hyperthyroidism patients and around 17 progressor patients. Prospective prediction of ophthalmopathy was tested in an independent validation cohort of fewer than 20 hyperthyroidism patients and 15 to 17 patients who later progressed to ophthalmopathy. In addition, the study compared T-cell repertoires in thyroid tissue and in blood from a handful of Graves' hyperthyroidism patients. To identify distinguishing TCR V-J signatures, a discovery cohort of around 98 patients was used, comprising 43 with Graves' ophthalmopathy and approximately 57 with stable Graves' hyperthyroidism. Following sampling, methimazole starting at 30 mg daily was given to hyperthyroidism patients, and high-dose intravenous methylprednisolone was given to ophthalmopathy patients. The approximately 98 discovery patients were randomly divided into training and test sets at a 7:3 ratio.

TCR beta CDR3 regions were amplified from RNA transcripts. A first-round RT-PCR of the TCR CDR3 used the HTBI primer set with the Qiagen OneStep RT-PCR kit. The libraries were constructed in a second round of multiplex PCR and then size-selected and purified. Libraries were sequenced paired-end with 100 bp reads on an Illumina HiSeq2000. As for how the authors treated the data: SOAPnuke was used to process the raw data, removing reads that contained adapters or uncalled bases, had a mean Phred below 15, or lacked an exact match to the constant primer or identifier. COPE v1.2.5 was used to merge high-quality paired reads, and clonotypes were defined as unique nucleotide sequences. Clonotypes were aligned to IMGT TRBV, TRBD and TRBJ reference segments using MiTCR v1.1. The analysis included only V-J combinations with a frequency above 0.0001, which together covered around 99% of the repertoires. The TCS score was defined as the ratio of F50 (clonal expansion) to E x V (chaos), calculated using BLOSUM62-based TCRdist between CDR3 peptides within each V-J. Welch's t-statistics and random forest reduced roughly 540 V-J features to fewer than 15, which were used in a naive Bayes classifier (R e1071). TCRdb passed the public sequencing reads through fastp at Q25 and MiXCR, retaining productive beta sequences. Rows with a matching CDR3 protein are joined into one entry that keeps the most common DNA and genes. TCRdb's processing, not the authors', yielded these V and J calls. The sample table contains some 600,000 distinct CDR3 sequences; only one count was recorded for approximately 13% of them. The ten largest account for 4.5% to 6% of the sample.

Broader findings and caveats from the paper: No statistical method was used to set the sample size in advance, and investigators knew the group allocation. During validation, the model predicted progression to ophthalmopathy a median of approximately 6.5 months ahead of onset, with more than 55% sensitivity and roughly 75% specificity. Ophthalmopathy was separated from stable hyperthyroidism by a 13 V-J signature model, with around 88% sensitivity and approximately 84% specificity obtained in cross-validation and 80%/75% obtained in testing. Most expanded thyroid clonotypes (frequency above 0.001) were also detected in blood, suggesting blood repertoires may reflect thyroid immune responses.

The TCR originated in a woman aged 25 to 39 with Graves' hyperthyroidism that later progressed to Graves' ophthalmopathy. This chain joins TRBV3-1 to TRBJ2-2, with TRBD2 tentatively as D gene (5 bases match). The sample taken for sequencing was blood. The CDR3 is CASSQSSGNTGELFF. The DNA sequence is as follows: TGTGCCAGCAGCCAGTCCAGCGGGAACACCGGGGAGCTGTTTTTT. Full variable domain (CDR3 extended with the reference TRBV3-1 and TRBJ2-2 proteins): DTAVSQTPKYLVTQMGNDKSIKCEQNLGHDTMYWYKQDSKKFLKIMFSYNNKELIINETVPNRFSPKSPDKAHLNLHINSLELGDSAVYFCASSQSSGNTGELFFGEGSRLTVL.